One sample yielded the 26 T cell receptor beta chains listed below, sequenced in a study of beta chain features in type 1 diabetes listed by TCRdb under 2018. Libraries were prepared through the immunoSEQ multiplex PCR assay. The entire amount of isolated RNA was reverse transcribed using the High Capacity cDNA Reverse Transcription Kit, so the sequenced TCRB transcripts were expressed ones. As stored in TCRdb, this immuneACCESS dataset retains in-frame rearrangements with V and J assigned. A fraction of the clones does not appear; measured against another copy, unresolved V genes explain less than half of the discrepancy, and the remainder lacks a known reason. The sample data list hundreds of thousands of clones, and more than 12% of these were observed just once. Nearly 0.04% of the sample is held by the ten biggest clonotypes. Results and caveats for the whole study, not just this receptor: A moderate but significant shortening of TCRB CDR3 length was observed in type 1 diabetes patients in all four CD4+ subsets.

No cognate antigen is known for these TCRs. The sequencing input was naive CD4+ T cells from blood. The cell subset or site label on this specimen signifies: true naive CD4+ T cells. These receptors all stem from a man younger than 35 with type 1 diabetes.

The V call is TRBV4-1, the J call TRBJ2-1; no clear D. CDR3 size: 13 residues. Germline loops: CDR1 MGHRA, CDR2 YSYEKL. The V gene lost 1 base and the J gene lost 9 bases, with 10 bases spanning the gap. Here the CDR3 reads CASSQATTGEQFF. DNA for the CDR3: TGCGCCAGCAGCCAAGCTACTACGGGTGAGCAGTTCTTC.

The J gene is TRBJ1-3, the V gene TRBV5-6, with D possibly being TRBD1 (5 bases). In germline, CDR1 is SGHDT, CDR2 YYEEEE. V was clipped by 6 bases and J by 0 bases, with 10 bases between them. This CDR3 has 14 residues. This CDR3 is CASTHRGSGNTIYF. CDR3 coding DNA: TGTGCCAGCACCCATAGGGGCTCTGGAAACACCATATATTTT.

This clone was seen more than once but under ten times. The chain links TRBV30 to TRBJ2-3; 8 bases line up with TRBD2. J lost 6 bases, V lost 0 bases, and 17 bases had no gene match. Germline CDR1 GTSNPN, CDR2 SVGIG (reference sequence). The CDR3 runs to 18 residues. The CDR3 sequence is CAWSVSSTSATKVDTQYF. Here the CDR3 DNA reads TGTGCCTGGAGTGTATCGTCGACTAGCGCCACTAAGGTGGATACGCAGTATTTT.

The V and J genes are TRBV30 and TRBJ2-7, with 8 bases identical to TRBD1. This CDR3 contains 14 residues. V lost 4 bases to trimming and J lost 2 bases; unmatched junction nucleotides: 7. Germline V gene sequence: CDR1 GTSNPN, CDR2 SVGIG (reference sequence). The CDR3 coding sequence is TGTGCCTGGATGGATCGGACAGGGCCCTACGAGCAGTACTTC. It is translated as CAWMDRTGPYEQYF.

The gene calls are TRBV7-3 and TRBJ1-6, with a weak D call TRBD1 (5 bases). Looked up from germline, CDR1 is SGHTA and CDR2 is FQGTGA. The CDR3 covers 14 residues. V gave up 5 bases and J gave up 7 bases, with 12 bases separating them. The CDR3 nucleotides read TGTGCCAGCAGCGTGGGGACGGCCAATTCACCCCTCCACTTT. Translating gives CASSVGTANSPLHF.

This clone was seen a few times. V and J are TRBV25-1 and TRBJ2-7; 10 bases match TRBD1. This CDR3 has 17 amino acids. V gave up 6 bases and J gave up 0 bases; unmatched junction bases: 11. Germline CDR1 reads MGHDK; CDR2 reads SYGVNS. The CDR3 DNA reads as TGTGCCAGCAGCGTGGGACAGGGGACTTACAACTCCTACGAGCAGTACTTC. Its protein is CASSVGQGTYNSYEQYF.

The V and J genes are TRBV7-2 and TRBJ2-5; D might be TRBD1 or TRBD2, each matching 6 bases. Germline CDR1 reads SGHTA; CDR2 reads FQGNSA. The ends were cut back, 2 bases at V and 9 bases at J, with 16 bases in the middle. The CDR3 runs to 14 residues. For the CDR3, the DNA is TGTGCCAGCAGCTTAATCGCGGGATCAGGGGCCCAGTACTTC. As protein: CASSLIAGSGAQYF.

This rearrangement joins TRBV11-2 to TRBJ2-7; D is ambiguous. Trimming removed 5 bases from V and 3 bases from J, with 14 bases in between. This CDR3 has 14 residues. Germline V gives CDR1 SGHAT, CDR2 FQNNGV. CDR3 sequence reads: CASSLSGPNYEQYF. The CDR3 DNA sequence: TGTGCCAGCAGCCTCTCCGGGCCGAACTACGAGCAGTACTTC.

The rearrangement uses TRBV6-5 and TRBJ2-5, with no clear D. The CDR3 extends over 13 amino acids. Per germline, CDR1 MNHEY and CDR2 SVGAGI. V dropped 6 bases and J dropped 4 bases, with 12 bases sitting between them. The CDR3 sequence is CASSSDRGETQYF. In nucleotides, the CDR3 is TGTGCCAGCAGCTCGGACCGCGGAGAGACCCAGTACTTC.

This clone has only a few counts. The rearrangement joins TRBV5-1 to TRBJ2-7, with 8 bases matching TRBD2. Germline V gene sequence: CDR1 SGHRS, CDR2 YFSETQ. The junction had 5 bases not matched to a gene; V was cut back by 0 bases and J by 6 bases. CDR3 size: 14 residues. The CDR3, as DNA: TGCGCCAGCAGCTTGGCAGCGGGAGTCCCCGAGCAGTACTTC. This encodes CASSLAAGVPEQYF.

This clone has more than one count but fewer than ten. The V call is TRBV4-3, the J call TRBJ2-3; D is undetermined. The V gene's germline CDR1 is LGHNA and CDR2 YSLEER. Trimming pared 3 bases from V and 2 bases from J, leaving 6 bases between. This CDR3 is built from 13 residues. The CDR3 DNA reads as TGCGCCAGCAGCCAGCCTCCCACAGATACGCAGTATTTT. This gives the protein CASSQPPTDTQYF.

A few counts support this clone. The chain joins TRBV5-1 to TRBJ2-5; a possible D gene is TRBD1 (5 bases). Trimming stripped 4 bases from V and 4 bases from J, with 20 bases between. The CDR3 is made up of 16 amino acids. CDR1 SGHRS and CDR2 YFSETQ come from the germline V gene. This chain's CDR3 is CASSMRSRESGETQYF. The CDR3 nucleotides are TGCGCCAGCAGCATGAGGAGCAGGGAAAGTGGAGAGACCCAGTACTTC.

V and J are TRBV19 and TRBJ1-1, with D uncertain. CDR3 size: 15 residues. CDR1 is LNHDA and CDR2 is SQIVND in the germline V gene (reference sequence). The germline V and J ends were trimmed by 3 bases and 2 bases, with 13 bases remaining between them. CDR3 bases: TGTGCCAGTAGTATTGCCCGTTACGAAAACACTGAAGCTTTCTTT. It yields the protein CASSIARYENTEAFF. Variable domain in full (rest from reference TRBV19 and TRBJ1-1): DGGITQSPKYLFRKEGQNVTLSCEQNLNHDAMYWYRQDPGQGLRLIYYSQIVNDFQKGDIAEGYSVSREKKESFPLTVTSAQKNPTAFYLCASSIARYENTEAFFGQGTRLTVV.

This clone appeared a few times. The chain carries TRBV6-5 and TRBJ2-1; D might be TRBD2 (7 bases). The CDR3 has 16 residues. Germline V gene sequence: CDR1 MNHEY, CDR2 SVGAGI. The germline V and J ends were trimmed by 2 bases and 5 bases, with 16 bases remaining between them. CDR3 in DNA: TGTGCCAGCAGTTACCGCCGAGGGGGGGCGAACAATGAGCAGTTCTTC. Translating gives CASSYRRGGANNEQFF.

This clone showed up just a few times. This chain uses TRBV28 with TRBJ1-5; D is unresolved. CDR1 and CDR2 (germline): MDHEN, SYDVKM. Trimming cost V 5 bases and J 3 bases, with 11 bases left between them. This CDR3 comprises 14 residues. CDR3 amino acids: CASSRNPNNQPQHF. CDR3 DNA: TGTGCCAGCAGTAGGAACCCGAACAATCAGCCCCAGCATTTT.

This clone was counted only a few times. This sequence joins TRBV5-6 and TRBJ2-2, with TRBD2 matching 10 bases. The V gene end was trimmed by 0 bases and the J gene end by 4 bases; junction bases not matched to a gene: 3. The CDR3 has 16 residues. Per the germline V gene, CDR1 is SGHDT and CDR2 is YYEEEE. The CDR3 nucleotides are TGTGCCAGCAGCTTGGGGCTAGCGGGAGTCACCGGGGAGCTGTTTTTT. Residues: CASSLGLAGVTGELFF.

CDR3 residues: CAWSGAAWAKNIQYF. The DNA for the CDR3 is TGTGCCTGGAGTGGAGCGGCCTGGGCCAAAAACATTCAGTACTTC. The V call is TRBV30, the J call TRBJ2-4, with D tentatively TRBD2 (5 bases). CDR1 GTSNPN and CDR2 SVGIG come from the germline V gene (reference sequence). V was trimmed by 1 base and J by 1 base, leaving 11 bases between them. This CDR3 has 15 amino acids.

This clone was counted a few times. The rearrangement joins TRBV29-1 to TRBJ1-5; D may be TRBD1 (5 bases). The CDR3 runs to 13 residues. CDR1 is SQVTM, CDR2 ANQGSEA, per germline. The V end lost 4 bases, the J end lost 3 bases, and 10 bases lay between the germline ends. CDR3 in DNA: TGCAGCGTTGGGTCACAGGTCAATCAGCCCCAGCATTTT. This encodes CSVGSQVNQPQHF.

This clone occurred a few times. The chain combines TRBV30 with TRBJ1-4; D call uncertain. The length of the CDR3 is 13 residues. Deletions cut 1 base from V and 8 bases from J, with 11 bases between. CDR1 GTSNPN and CDR2 SVGIG come from the germline V gene (reference sequence). The CDR3 DNA is TGTGCCTGGAGTGCTCATTTACAGGAAAAACTGTTTTTT. It yields the protein CAWSAHLQEKLFF.

The chain combines TRBV6-5 with TRBJ2-7; D might be TRBD1 (6 bases). CDR1 and CDR2 (germline): MNHEY, SVGAGI. This CDR3 is 12 amino acids long. The V end lost 4 bases, the J end lost 3 bases, and 7 bases lay between the germline ends. The CDR3 nucleotides read TGTGCCAGCAGTTCGGACAGCTACGAGCAGTACTTC. The encoded protein is CASSSDSYEQYF.

The J gene is TRBJ2-5, the V gene TRBV2; perhaps TRBD2 as D (7 bases). Trimming took 3 bases from V and 2 from J, leaving 13 bases between them. CDR1 and CDR2 from the germline V gene are SNHLY and FYNNEI. There are 15 residues in the CDR3. CDR3 DNA: TGTGCCAGCAGTGATCCACAGGGAGGGCAAGAGACCCAGTACTTC. It yields the protein CASSDPQGGQETQYF.

For the CDR3, the DNA is TGCGCCAGCAGCTTGGGAGCTGGTCTCACCTACGAGCAGTACTTC. It codes for CASSLGAGLTYEQYF. This rearrangement joins TRBV5-1 to TRBJ2-7; no clear D gene. Germline loops: CDR1 SGHRS, CDR2 YFSETQ. The V end was cut by 0 bases, the J end by 2 bases, with 12 bases between. The CDR3 totals 15 residues.

This clone has a handful of counts. The gene calls are TRBV7-9 and TRBJ2-2; weak D call: TRBD2 (6 bases). This CDR3 has 17 amino acids. V lost 8 bases and J lost 5, with 24 bases in between. CDR1 is SEHNR, CDR2 FQNEAQ, per germline (reference sequence). CDR3 DNA: TGTGCCAGCTCATTTGGCAGGGAGGTTTTAAAGACCGGGGAGCTGTTTTTT. As protein: CASSFGREVLKTGELFF.

This clone has more than one count but fewer than ten. The V and J genes are TRBV6-1 and TRBJ2-7; no definite D call. Trimming removed 2 bases at V and 2 bases at J, with 10 bases between. Germline V gives CDR1 MNHNS, CDR2 SASEGT. The CDR3 is 14 residues long. The CDR3 DNA sequence: TGTGCCAGCAGTGAACTGGCAGGTCCCTACGAGCAGTACTTC. It encodes CASSELAGPYEQYF.

This clone was observed a few times. The chain couples TRBV2 to TRBJ2-3; D is unclear. V shed 7 bases and J shed 4 bases, with 18 bases lying between them. Germline V gene data show CDR1 as SNHLY and CDR2 as FYNNEI. CDR3 length equals 15 residues. The CDR3 DNA sequence: TGTGCCAGCACCCAGTGGAGAGTTGGCCCAGATACGCAGTATTTT. Amino acid sequence: CASTQWRVGPDTQYF.

In its sample, this clone was seen a few times. This chain links TRBV29-1 with TRBJ2-3; no firm D call. Per germline, CDR1 SQVTM and CDR2 ANQGSEA. The CDR3 sequence is 14 residues long. The V end was cut by 0 bases, the J end by 1 base, with 8 bases between. The CDR3 nucleotides read TGCAGCGTTGAAGAGGCGAGTCGCACAGATACGCAGTATTTT. It yields the protein CSVEEASRTDTQYF.